Reported below is one T cell receptor beta chain. There is no known antigen for this receptor. The sample holds no much larger clone one base away, and base qualities are not on file. The entry originates in a study of blood T cell repertoires in COVID-19 (dated by TCRdb to about 2020). About the full investigation: The collaborator samples originated in the United States, Italy and Spain and spanned the acute and convalescent phases of COVID-19. The samples were drawn from two sources: the first 160 participants of the ongoing ImmuneRACE study, and 1,200 or so subjects contributed by 6 global collaborators. The repertoires were released in a freely available public database intended as a resource for research on the immune response to SARS-CoV-2. Where HLA class I and class II types were available, the types were taken from metadata supplied by the sample provider, not from assay-based typing. Nearly every sample came with metadata listing a de-identified subject ID, COVID-19 status, age in years and sex. The prospective study material was composed of cDNA or gDNA derived from T cells, B-cell-depleted T cells, or PBMCs. The dataset comprised deeply sampled blood TCRbeta repertoires from subjects exposed to, actively infected with, or recovered from COVID-19.

The germline V gene provides CDR1 SGHDT and CDR2 YYEEEE. From cysteine to phenylalanine, the CDR3 is 15 amino acids long. Just CDR3 DNA is preserved here, 45 bases in frame from base 1. Trimming leaves V shorter by 4 bases and J shorter by 6 bases, with the junction holding 7 bases beyond the gene matches. At one collaborating source in Seattle, patients were enrolled during active infection and were followed longitudinally through the course of disease. Whole blood was collected in K2EDTA tubes by collaborating institutions according to the institutions' own protocols. For TCRbeta analysis, collaborators shipped samples as frozen whole blood, isolated PBMCs, or DNA extracted from either of those sample types. Overall results and qualifications from the work: How much clinical and demographic metadata was included differed by source and by participant, and the metadata was provided uncurated.

The immunoSEQ Assay, a bias-controlled multiplex PCR, was used to amplify TCRbeta CDR3 regions from genomic DNA. The original methods were these. The number of nucleated cells in each sample was estimated by amplification of reference gene primers within the assay. To quantify the absolute abundance of each unique TCRbeta CDR3 rearrangement, sequence reads were collapsed and filtered. For each sample, productive Simpson clonality was calculated as the square root of Simpson's diversity index across productive rearrangements. The table was pulled from immuneACCESS by TCRdb, which kept in-frame rearrangements only. Such tables lose some clones; where checked, under half of the loss comes from unresolved V genes, and the rest has no known cause. D and trimming come from the DNA, and the V and J calls and clone size come from that table. In all, the sample holds 250,000 to 350,000 clones, and 90% to 95% of those were seen once. The biggest ten clones account for 2% to 2.5% of the sample.

Sample: peripheral blood. The clonotype originates from a woman younger than 45 with COVID-19, enrolled during active disease. The V gene is TRBV5-6 and the J gene is TRBJ1-4, with 9 bases in between that match TRBD1. The nucleotide sequence reads as follows: TGTGCCAGCAGCGGCGGACAGGGGATTCATGAAAAACTGTTTTTT. It codes for CASSGGQGIHEKLFF.